The clone carrying this T cell receptor beta chain has only a few counts. The antigen remains undetermined. This sample was included in a study of identical twins. With template switching, a universal primer site was added, and the cDNA carried unique molecular identifiers. Via MiXCR, TCRdb re-called the 5' RACE reads, giving one row per CDR3 protein. The sample holds nearly 650,000 distinct CDR3 sequences, 7% to 7.5% seen once. General study points: Zero-insertion results could be subject to partial confounding by invariant MAIT and iNKT cells. High-abundance cord blood beta clonotypes had fewer insertions; memory repertoires showed none.

Germline loops: CDR1 DFQATT, CDR2 SNEGSKA (reference sequence). The CDR3 is made up of 14 amino acids. V was shortened by 7 bases and J by 6 bases, with 19 bases between the two germline ends. These data were likewise used in another study, on yellow fever vaccine responses in identical twins.

The sample was PBMCs. The origin of this receptor is a woman younger than 30 in good health. This chain uses TRBV20-1 with TRBJ2-1, with D perhaps matching TRBD1 or TRBD2 (6 bases each). The CDR3 coding sequence is TGCAGTGTTACGGGGGACATGGCGGGCAATGAGCAGTTCTTC. As protein: CSVTGDMAGNEQFF.